This T cell receptor beta chain is drawn from a study of T-cell reconstitution after alpha-beta-depleted transplantation in children. TCRbeta library construction was performed incorporating unique molecular identifiers. Via MiXCR, TCRdb re-called the PCR reads, giving one row per CDR3 protein. The data contain roughly 670,000 distinct CDR3 sequences, 13% of them singletons. The CDR3 consists of 13 residues. CDR1 GTSNPN and CDR2 SVGIG come from the germline V gene (reference sequence). V gave up 2 bases and J gave up 2 bases, with 10 bases separating them. This clonotype was recorded many times. This TCR came from a girl aged 2-10 years with congenital amegakaryocytic thrombocytopenia, due to receive a stem cell transplant. This sequence joins TRBV30 and TRBJ2-7; D is unresolved. The starting material was PBMCs, obtained before TCRalphabeta/CD19-depleted stem cell transplant. CDR3 amino acids: CAWSNRVPYEQYF. The CDR3 bases are TGTGCCTGGAGTAACCGGGTCCCCTACGAGCAGTACTTC.